This entry features one T cell receptor beta chain sequence. CDR3 size: 15 residues. Trimming cost V 7 bases and J 4 bases, with 16 bases left between them. The record originates from a study of CD8 T cells in Susac syndrome. Reverse transcription of roughly 0.45 to 1 ug RNA was carried out with random hexamers. MiXCR, run by TCRdb on the immunoSEQ multiplex PCR reads, gives a single entry per CDR3 protein. Of approximately 170,000 distinct CDR3 sequences listed, around 94% are singletons. The chain joins TRBV12-3 or TRBV12-4 to TRBJ2-2, with TRBD1 as a possible D gene (6 bases). The receptor was isolated from a human donor with multiple sclerosis. Sequencing input: CD4+ T cells from PBMCs. The CDR3 DNA is TGTGCCAGCATAAGGGGGAGCGAGGGCACCGGGGAGCTGTTTTTT. Protein product: CASIRGSEGTGELFF.